These 9 T cell receptor beta chains were all obtained from the same sample, sequenced in a study of cytomegalovirus exposure and HLA in healthy donors. The PCR made use of 60 Vbeta and 13 Jbeta primers. Some clones are missing from TCRdb's copy, which holds only in-frame ones; the method was immunoSEQ multiplex PCR. The repertoire holds 95,000 to 150,000 clones, with approximately 80% as singletons. Sequences were obtained from PBMCs. The receptors were sampled from a man aged 45-60 years in good health and CMV-seronegative.

This rearrangement joins TRBV7-8 to TRBJ1-4, with 7 nucleotides matching TRBD1. CDR1 and CDR2 from the germline V gene are SGHVS and FQNEAQ. The J segment lost 5 bases and the V segment lost 2 bases, leaving 11 bases of the junction unmatched. The CDR3 loop spans 17 amino acids. For the CDR3, the DNA is TGTGCCAGCAGCTTAAGAGGGGAGACAGGGAGAAATGAAAAACTGTTTTTT. This encodes CASSLRGETGRNEKLFF. Together with reference TRBV7-8 and TRBJ1-4, the CDR3 gives the full variable domain: GAGVSQSPRYKVAKRGQDVALRCDPISGHVSLFWYQQALGQGPEFLTYFQNEAQLDKSGLPSDRFFAERPEGSVSTLKIQRTQQEDSAVYLCASSLRGETGRNEKLFFGSGTQLSVL.

This clone was detected only a few times. The rearrangement links TRBV10-3 to TRBJ1-5; D unclear. Germline V CDR1 and CDR2: ENHRY, SYGVKD. Trimming removed 0 bases from V and 7 bases from J, with 13 bases in between. The CDR3 loop spans 15 amino acids. CDR3 sequence (DNA): TGTGCCATCAGTGAGTCGATTGCAGGTCTACAGCCCCAGCATTTT. Residues: CAISESIAGLQPQHF.

The chain employs TRBV4-3 and TRBJ2-5; 8 nucleotides line up with TRBD1. The end of the DNA fits TRBJ2-7 better, so the J call may be wrong. Germline V gene sequence: CDR1 LGHNA, CDR2 YSLEER. The CDR3 is made up of 14 amino acids. CDR3 sequence (DNA): TGCGCCAGCAGCCCACAGGGGGTCAGCGACGAGCAGTACTTC. Translating it yields CASSPQGVSDEQYF.

This chain joins TRBV6-4 and TRBJ2-5, with D perhaps TRBD2 (6 bases). Germline V gives CDR1 MRHNA, CDR2 SNTAGT. The ends were cut back, 9 bases at V and 3 bases at J, with 29 bases in the middle. The CDR3 has 18 amino acids. The DNA of the CDR3 is TGTGCCAGAAGGAATGGTGATGGGACTGACATGAAAGAAGAGACCCAGTACTTC. This translates into CARRNGDGTDMKEETQYF.

The chain carries TRBV7-2 and TRBJ1-1, with D perhaps TRBD1 (5 bases). Germline loops: CDR1 SGHTA, CDR2 FQGNSA. This CDR3 has 12 amino acids. The V gene lost 4 bases and the J gene lost 6 bases, with 9 bases spanning the gap. DNA for the CDR3: TGTGCCAGCAGCTCAAGGGGTTCTGAAGCTTTCTTT. Translation: CASSSRGSEAFF. Together with reference TRBV7-2 and TRBJ1-1, the CDR3 gives the full variable domain: GAGVSQSPSNKVTEKGKDVELRCDPISGHTALYWYRQSLGQGLEFLIYFQGNSAPDKSGLPSDRFSAERTGGSVSTLTIQRTQQEDSAVYLCASSSRGSEAFFGQGTRLTVV.

This clone was seen only a few times. CDR3 coding DNA: TGTGCCAGCAGTTTCCCACAGGGGGAAAATCTCTACGAGCAGTACTTC. Protein sequence: CASSFPQGENLYEQYF. The chain combines TRBV28 with TRBJ2-7, with 8 bases lining up with TRBD1. Trimming removed 3 bases from V and 3 bases from J; junction bases left unmatched: 10. The CDR3 is 16 residues long. CDR1 MDHEN and CDR2 SYDVKM come from the germline V gene.

The gene calls are TRBV11-1 and TRBJ2-4, with a possible D match to TRBD2 (6 bases). The V end lost 5 bases, the J end lost 1 base, and 9 bases lay between the germline ends. CDR1 is SGHAT, CDR2 FQDESV, per germline (reference sequence). The CDR3 sequence is 14 residues long. CDR3 loop: CASSGEEAKNIQYF. CDR3 DNA: TGTGCCAGCAGCGGGGAGGAGGCCAAAAACATTCAGTACTTC.

The chain has TRBV7-8 and TRBJ1-5; 9 nucleotides match TRBD1. CDR1 is SGHVS, CDR2 FQNEAQ, per germline. The CDR3 consists of 17 residues. V lost 5 bases to trimming and J lost 1 base; unmatched junction nucleotides: 9. CDR3 sequence reads: CASSAIQGAQSNQPQHF. The CDR3 DNA reads as TGTGCCAGCAGCGCTATACAGGGGGCGCAAAGCAATCAGCCCCAGCATTTT.

In DNA, the CDR3 is TGTGCCAGCAGCTTTCGTACAGGGGGTGGCTACACCTTC. Its protein product is CASSFRTGGGYTF. The chain couples TRBV11-2 to TRBJ1-2, with 8 bases fitting TRBD1. Germline V lookup: CDR1 SGHAT, CDR2 FQNNGV. The CDR3 consists of 13 residues. V gave up 3 bases and J gave up 7 bases; unmatched junction bases: 4.